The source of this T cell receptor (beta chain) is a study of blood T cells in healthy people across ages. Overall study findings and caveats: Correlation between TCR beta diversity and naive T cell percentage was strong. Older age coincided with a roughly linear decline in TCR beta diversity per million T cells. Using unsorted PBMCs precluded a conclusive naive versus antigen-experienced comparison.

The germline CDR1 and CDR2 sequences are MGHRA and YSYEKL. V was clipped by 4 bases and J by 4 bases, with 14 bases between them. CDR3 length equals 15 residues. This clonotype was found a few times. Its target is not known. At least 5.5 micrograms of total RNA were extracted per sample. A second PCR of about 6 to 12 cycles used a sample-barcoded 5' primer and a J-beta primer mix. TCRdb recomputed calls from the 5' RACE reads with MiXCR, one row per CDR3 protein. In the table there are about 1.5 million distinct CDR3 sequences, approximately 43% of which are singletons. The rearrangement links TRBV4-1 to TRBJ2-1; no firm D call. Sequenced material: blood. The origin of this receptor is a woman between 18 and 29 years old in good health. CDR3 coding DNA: TGCGCCAGCAGCCCCCCGAAGGCGGAGTACAATGAGCAGTTCTTC. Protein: CASSPPKAEYNEQFF.